The present T cell receptor beta chain was sequenced within a study of T cell responses to AZD1222 COVID-19 vaccine. Findings of the study overall: Breadth and depth of Spike-specific TCRs rose after two AZD1222 doses.

As concerns this clone: The antigen is undetermined.

TCRdb's copy holds only in-frame clones and misses some; the assay was immunoSEQ multiplex PCR. The sample contains about 120,000 clones, 92% of which appear only once. The CDR3 contains 15 residues. V gave up 0 bases and J gave up 2 bases, with 7 bases separating them. CDR1 and CDR2 from the germline V gene are SNHLY and FYNNEI. The chain recombines TRBV2 with TRBJ2-2; tentatively, D is TRBD1 (6 bases). The receptor was isolated from an adult in good health. The sequences come from peripheral blood, collected on day 0 of AZD1222 vaccination. The CDR3: CASSEAGHNTGELFF. The CDR3, as DNA: TGTGCCAGCAGTGAAGCGGGACACAACACCGGGGAGCTGTTTTTT. Variable domain in full (rest from reference TRBV2 and TRBJ2-2): EPEVTQTPSHQVTQMGQEVILRCVPISNHLYFYWYRQILGQKVEFLVSFYNNEISEKSEIFDDQFSVERPDGSNFTLKIRSTKLEDSAMYFCASSEAGHNTGELFFGEGSRLTVL.